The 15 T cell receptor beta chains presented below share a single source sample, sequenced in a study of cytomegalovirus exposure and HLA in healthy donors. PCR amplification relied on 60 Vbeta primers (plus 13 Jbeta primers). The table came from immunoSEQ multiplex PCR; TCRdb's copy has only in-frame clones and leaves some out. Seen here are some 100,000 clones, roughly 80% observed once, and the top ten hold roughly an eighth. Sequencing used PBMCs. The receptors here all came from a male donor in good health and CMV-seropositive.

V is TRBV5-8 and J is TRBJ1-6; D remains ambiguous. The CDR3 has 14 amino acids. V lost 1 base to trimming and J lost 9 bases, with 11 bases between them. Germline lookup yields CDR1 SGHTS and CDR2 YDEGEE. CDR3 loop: CASSLRHDRSPLHF. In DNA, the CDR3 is TGTGCCAGCAGCTTGCGACACGATCGTTCACCCCTCCACTTT.

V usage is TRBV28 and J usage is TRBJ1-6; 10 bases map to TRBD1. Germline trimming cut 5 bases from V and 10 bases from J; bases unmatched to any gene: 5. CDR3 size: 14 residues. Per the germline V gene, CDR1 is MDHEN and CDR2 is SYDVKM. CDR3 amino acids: CASSRQGARSPLHF. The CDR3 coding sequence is TGTGCCAGCAGTCGACAGGGGGCGAGATCACCCCTCCACTTT.

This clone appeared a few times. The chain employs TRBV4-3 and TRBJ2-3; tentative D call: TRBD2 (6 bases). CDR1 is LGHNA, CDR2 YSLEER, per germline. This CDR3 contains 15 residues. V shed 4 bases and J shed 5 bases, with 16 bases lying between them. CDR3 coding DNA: TGCGCCAGCAGCCCCCGGGGGATCAGGGAAGATACGCAGTATTTT. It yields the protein CASSPRGIREDTQYF.

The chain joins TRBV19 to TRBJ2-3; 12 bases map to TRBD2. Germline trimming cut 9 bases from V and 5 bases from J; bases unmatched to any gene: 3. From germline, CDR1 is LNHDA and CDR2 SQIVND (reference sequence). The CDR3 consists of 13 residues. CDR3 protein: CASLLAGGDTQYF. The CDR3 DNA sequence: TGTGCCAGCTTACTAGCGGGGGGAGATACGCAGTATTTT.

Written as DNA, the CDR3 is TGTGCCAGCAGCTCACTGCCACTGGAGCTAGGGTTCTTC. This sequence encodes CASSSLPLELGFF. The chain couples TRBV5-4 to TRBJ2-1; D not certain. V was pared by 3 bases and J by 15 bases, with 19 bases between. This CDR3 is built from 13 residues. Germline V gives CDR1 SGHNT, CDR2 YYREEE (reference sequence).

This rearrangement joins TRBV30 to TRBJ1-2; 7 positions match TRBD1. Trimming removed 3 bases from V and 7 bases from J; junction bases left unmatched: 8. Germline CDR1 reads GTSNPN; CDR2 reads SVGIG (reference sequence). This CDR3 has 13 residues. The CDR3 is CAWSADREVGYTF. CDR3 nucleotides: TGTGCCTGGAGCGCCGACAGGGAGGTTGGCTACACCTTC.

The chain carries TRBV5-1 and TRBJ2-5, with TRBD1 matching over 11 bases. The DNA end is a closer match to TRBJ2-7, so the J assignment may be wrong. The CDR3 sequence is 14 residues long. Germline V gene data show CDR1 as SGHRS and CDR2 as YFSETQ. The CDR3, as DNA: TGCGCCAGCAGCGTCGGGACAGGGGGGTTCGAGCAGTACTTC. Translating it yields CASSVGTGGFEQYF.

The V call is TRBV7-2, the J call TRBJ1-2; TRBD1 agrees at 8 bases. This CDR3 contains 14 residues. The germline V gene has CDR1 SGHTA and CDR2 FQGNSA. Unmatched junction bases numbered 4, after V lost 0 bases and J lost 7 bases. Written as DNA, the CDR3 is TGTGCCAGCAGCTTAGCTCCAGGGGGCGGTGGCTACACCTTC. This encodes CASSLAPGGGGYTF.

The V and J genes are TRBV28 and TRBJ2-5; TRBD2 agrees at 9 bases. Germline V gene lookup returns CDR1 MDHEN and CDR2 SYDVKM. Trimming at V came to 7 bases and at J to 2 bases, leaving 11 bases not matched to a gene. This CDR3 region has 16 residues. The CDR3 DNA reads TGTGCCAGCAACACCGTAGCGGGGGAGCATCAAGAGACCCAGTACTTC. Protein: CASNTVAGEHQETQYF.

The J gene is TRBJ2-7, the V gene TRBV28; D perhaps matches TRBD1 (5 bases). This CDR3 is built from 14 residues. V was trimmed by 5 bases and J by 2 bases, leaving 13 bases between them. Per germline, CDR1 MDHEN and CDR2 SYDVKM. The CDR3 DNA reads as TGTGCCAGCAGTCCGGTTTGGGGCACCTACGAGCAGTACTTC. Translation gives CASSPVWGTYEQYF.

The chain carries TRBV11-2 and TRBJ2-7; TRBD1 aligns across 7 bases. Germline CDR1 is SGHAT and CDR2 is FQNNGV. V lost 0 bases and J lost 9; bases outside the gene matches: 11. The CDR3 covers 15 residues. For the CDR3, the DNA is TGTGCCAGCAGCTTAGATCTCGACAGGGTGCTGAGGCAGTACTTC. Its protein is CASSLDLDRVLRQYF. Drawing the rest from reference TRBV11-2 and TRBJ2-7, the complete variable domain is EAGVAQSPRYKIIEKRQSVAFWCNPISGHATLYWYQQILGQGPKLLIQFQNNGVVDDSQLPKDRFSAERLKGVDSTLKIQPAKLEDSAVYLCASSLDLDRVLRQYFGPGTRLTVT.

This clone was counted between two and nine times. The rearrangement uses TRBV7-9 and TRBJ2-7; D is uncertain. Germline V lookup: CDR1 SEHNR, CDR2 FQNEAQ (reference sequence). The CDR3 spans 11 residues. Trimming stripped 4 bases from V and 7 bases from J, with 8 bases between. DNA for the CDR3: TGTGCCAGCAGCTCGGGTGGAGAGCAGTACTTC. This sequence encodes CASSSGGEQYF.

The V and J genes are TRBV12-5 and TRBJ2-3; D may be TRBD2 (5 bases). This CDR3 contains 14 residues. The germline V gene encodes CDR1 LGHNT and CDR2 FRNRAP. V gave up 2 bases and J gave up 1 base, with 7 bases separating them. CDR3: CASGLNGGTDTQYF. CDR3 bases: TGTGCTAGTGGTTTGAACGGGGGCACAGATACGCAGTATTTT.

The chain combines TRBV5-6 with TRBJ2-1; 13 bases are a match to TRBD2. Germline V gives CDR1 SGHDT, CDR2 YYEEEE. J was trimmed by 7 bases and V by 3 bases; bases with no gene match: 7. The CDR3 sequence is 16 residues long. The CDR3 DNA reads TGTGCCAGCAGCTCGCAACTAGCGGGGGGGCCGAATGAGCAGTTCTTC. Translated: CASSSQLAGGPNEQFF. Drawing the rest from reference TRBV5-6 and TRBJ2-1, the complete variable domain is DAGVTQSPTHLIKTRGQQVTLRCSPKSGHDTVSWYQQALGQGPQFIFQYYEEEERQRGNFPDRFSGHQFPNYSSELNVNALLLGDSALYLCASSSQLAGGPNEQFFGPGTRLTVL.

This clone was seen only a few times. The CDR3 protein is CASSVGLEGRTTDTQYF. The CDR3 DNA reads as TGTGCCAGCAGCGTAGGGCTCGAGGGAAGGACCACAGATACGCAGTATTTT. The chain uses TRBV9 and TRBJ2-3, with TRBD2 as a possible D gene (5 bases). The V end was cut by 0 bases, the J end by 2 bases, with 16 bases between. The length of the CDR3 is 17 residues. CDR1 is SGDLS and CDR2 is YYNGEE in the germline V gene.